This entry lists 8 T cell receptor beta chains sequenced from one sample in a study of OX40 agonist ivuxolimab in advanced cancers. Profiled with immunoSEQ multiplex PCR; TCRdb holds only in-frame clones, not every one. The profile shows approximately 73,000 clones, approximately 88% of them singletons. This specimen was CD4+ or CD8+ T cells sorted from blood, taken in a trial of the OX40 agonist ivuxolimab. The receptor set was obtained from an adult with an advanced solid tumor such as melanoma, head and neck, liver or kidney cancer.

A few counts support this clone. This rearrangement joins TRBV18 to TRBJ2-1; D is undetermined. The CDR3 covers 13 residues. Germline CDR1 and CDR2: KGHSH and LQKENI. V was cut by 6 bases and J by 4 bases, with 10 bases left in between. The CDR3 here is CASSPIPYNEQFF. In DNA form, the CDR3 reads TGTGCCAGCTCCCCAATTCCTTACAATGAGCAGTTCTTC.

The chain couples TRBV4-1 to TRBJ1-1, with TRBD1 identical over 10 bases. Germline CDR1 MGHRA, CDR2 YSYEKL. The CDR3 sequence is 16 residues long. The trim removed 0 bases at V and 4 bases at J, leaving 5 bases unmatched. The CDR3 DNA follows: TGCGCCAGCAGCCAAGAACTAGGGACAGGGGTCACTGAAGCTTTCTTT. Translation: CASSQELGTGVTEAFF.

The chain links TRBV28 to TRBJ1-3; no clear D. The V gene's germline CDR1 is MDHEN and CDR2 SYDVKM. The V end was cut by 3 bases, the J end by 9 bases, with 12 bases between. The CDR3 length is 13 residues. The chain's CDR3 is CASSFELIGTIYF. The CDR3 DNA reads as TGTGCCAGCAGTTTTGAACTGATAGGCACCATATATTTT.

The V gene is TRBV11-3, the J gene TRBJ1-6, with a weak D call TRBD1 (5 bases). Germline CDR1 reads SGHNT; CDR2 reads YENEEA. V was pared by 1 base and J by 9 bases, with 13 bases between. The CDR3 spans 15 residues. This CDR3 reads CASSLGGREGSPLHF. The CDR3 DNA follows: TGTGCCAGCAGCTTAGGGGGCCGAGAAGGTTCACCCCTCCACTTT.

The V and J genes are TRBV2 and TRBJ1-1; D may be TRBD1 (6 bases). Germline V gene data show CDR1 as SNHLY and CDR2 as FYNNEI. This CDR3 spans 13 amino acids. The germline V and J ends were trimmed by 2 bases and 4 bases, with 8 bases remaining between them. CDR3 sequence (DNA): TGTGCCAGCAGTGAAACAGGGCGCACTGAAGCTTTCTTT. It translates to CASSETGRTEAFF. The whole variable domain, remainder taken from reference TRBV2 and TRBJ1-1, is EPEVTQTPSHQVTQMGQEVILRCVPISNHLYFYWYRQILGQKVEFLVSFYNNEISEKSEIFDDQFSVERPDGSNFTLKIRSTKLEDSAMYFCASSETGRTEAFFGQGTRLTVV.

The V gene is TRBV11-2, the J gene TRBJ1-1, with 7 nucleotides matching TRBD1. CDR1 is SGHAT and CDR2 is FQNNGV in the germline V gene. The CDR3 covers 14 residues. J gave up 7 bases and V 6 bases, and 11 bases lay outside the gene matches. In DNA, the CDR3 is TGTGCCAGCAGTAAAACTACAGGGGCCTATGAAGCTTTCTTT. This gives the protein CASSKTTGAYEAFF. The complete variable domain, with remaining parts taken from reference TRBV11-2 and TRBJ1-1, reads EAGVAQSPRYKIIEKRQSVAFWCNPISGHATLYWYQQILGQGPKLLIQFQNNGVVDDSQLPKDRFSAERLKGVDSTLKIQPAKLEDSAVYLCASSKTTGAYEAFFGQGTRLTVV.

The chain carries TRBV5-4 and TRBJ2-3; the match to TRBD1 covers 7 bases. Losses at the gene ends were 4 bases for V and 4 bases for J; bases not matched to a gene: 3. CDR1 and CDR2 (germline): SGHNT, YYREEE (reference sequence). The CDR3 spans 13 residues. CDR3 coding DNA: TGTGCCAGCAGCCCACAGGGGTCAGATACGCAGTATTTT. This encodes CASSPQGSDTQYF.

This chain connects TRBV6-6 to TRBJ2-1; 10 positions agree with TRBD1. Germline CDR1 and CDR2: MNHNY and SVGAGI (reference sequence). This CDR3 has 16 amino acids. The V segment lost 6 bases and the J segment 7 bases; nucleotides outside the gene matches: 12. CDR3 loop: CASSRPGTGEVNEQFF. The DNA for the CDR3 is TGTGCCAGCAGCCGCCCCGGGACAGGGGAAGTGAATGAGCAGTTCTTC.